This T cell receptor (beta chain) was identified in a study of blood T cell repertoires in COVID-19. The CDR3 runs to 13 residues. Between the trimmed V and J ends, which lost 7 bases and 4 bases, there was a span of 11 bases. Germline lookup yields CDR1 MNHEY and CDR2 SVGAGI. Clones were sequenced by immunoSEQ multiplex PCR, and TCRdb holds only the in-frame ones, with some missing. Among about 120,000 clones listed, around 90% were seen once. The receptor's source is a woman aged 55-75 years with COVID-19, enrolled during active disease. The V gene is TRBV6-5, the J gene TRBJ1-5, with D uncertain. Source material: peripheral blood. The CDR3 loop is CASNLSWNQPQHF. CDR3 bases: TGTGCCAGCAACCTTAGTTGGAATCAGCCCCAGCATTTT.